This T cell receptor (beta chain) was recovered during a study of molecular identifiers for immune sequencing clone quantification. CDR1 SGHRS and CDR2 YFSETQ come from the germline V gene. The CDR3 contains 17 residues. TCRdb reanalysed the PCR reads using MiXCR and keeps one entry per CDR3 protein. In the table there are about 86,000 distinct CDR3 sequences, around a quarter of which are singletons. Note on this clonotype: An end of the junction does not agree with germline; a read error may underlie this.

The receptor comes from a human donor in good health. Some libraries in this study had Jurkat cell RNA spiked in. The chain couples TRBV5-1 to TRBJ2-1, with TRBD2 matching over 12 bases. The sequencing input was naive CD8+ T cells from blood, with Jurkat cell RNA spiked in. Indicated subset: FACS-sorted CD8+CD4-CCR7+CD45RA+ naive T cells. DNA of the CDR3: TGCGCCAGCAGCATCGGGACTAGCGGGCCGGTCTACGATGAGCAGTTCTTC. It encodes CASSIGTSGPVYDEQFF.